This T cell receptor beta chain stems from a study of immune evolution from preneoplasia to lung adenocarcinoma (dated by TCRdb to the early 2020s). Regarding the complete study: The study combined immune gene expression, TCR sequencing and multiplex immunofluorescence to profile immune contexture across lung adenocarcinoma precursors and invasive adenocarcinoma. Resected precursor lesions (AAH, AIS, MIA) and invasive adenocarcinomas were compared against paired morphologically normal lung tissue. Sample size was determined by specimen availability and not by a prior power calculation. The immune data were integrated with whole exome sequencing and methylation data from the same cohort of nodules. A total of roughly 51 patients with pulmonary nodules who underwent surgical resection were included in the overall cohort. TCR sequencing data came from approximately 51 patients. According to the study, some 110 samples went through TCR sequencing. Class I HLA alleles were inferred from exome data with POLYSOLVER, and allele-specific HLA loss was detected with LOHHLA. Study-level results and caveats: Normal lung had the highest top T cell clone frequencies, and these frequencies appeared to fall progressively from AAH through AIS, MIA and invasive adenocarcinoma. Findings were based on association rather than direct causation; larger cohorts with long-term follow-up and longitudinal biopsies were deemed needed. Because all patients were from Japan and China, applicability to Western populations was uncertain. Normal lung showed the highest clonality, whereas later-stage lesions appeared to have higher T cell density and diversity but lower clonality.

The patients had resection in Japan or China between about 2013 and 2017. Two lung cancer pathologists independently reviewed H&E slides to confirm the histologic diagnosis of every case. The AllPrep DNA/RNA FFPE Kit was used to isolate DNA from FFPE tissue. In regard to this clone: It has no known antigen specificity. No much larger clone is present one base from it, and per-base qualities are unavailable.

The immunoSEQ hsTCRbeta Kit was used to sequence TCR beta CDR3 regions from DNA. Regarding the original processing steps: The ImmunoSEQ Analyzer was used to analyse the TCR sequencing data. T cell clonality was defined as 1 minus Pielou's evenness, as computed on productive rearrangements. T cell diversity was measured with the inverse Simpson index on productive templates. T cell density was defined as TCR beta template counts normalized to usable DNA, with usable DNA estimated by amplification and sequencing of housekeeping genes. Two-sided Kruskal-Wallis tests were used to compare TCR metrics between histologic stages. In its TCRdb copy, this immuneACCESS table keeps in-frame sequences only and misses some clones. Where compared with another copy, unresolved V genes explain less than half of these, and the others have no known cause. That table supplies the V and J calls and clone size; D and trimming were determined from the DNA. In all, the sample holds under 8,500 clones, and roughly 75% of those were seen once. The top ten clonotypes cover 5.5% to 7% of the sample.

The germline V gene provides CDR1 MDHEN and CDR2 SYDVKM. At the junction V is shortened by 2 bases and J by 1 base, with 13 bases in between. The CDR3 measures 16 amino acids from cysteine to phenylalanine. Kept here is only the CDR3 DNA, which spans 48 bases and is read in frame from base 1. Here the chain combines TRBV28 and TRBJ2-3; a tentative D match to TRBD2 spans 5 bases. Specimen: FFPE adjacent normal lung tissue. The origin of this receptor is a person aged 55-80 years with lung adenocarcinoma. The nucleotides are TGTGCCAGCAGTTTAACTAGGATGTGGGGCACAGATACGCAGTATTTT. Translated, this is CASSLTRMWGTDTQYF. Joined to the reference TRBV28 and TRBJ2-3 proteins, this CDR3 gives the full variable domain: DVKVTQSSRYLVKRTGEKVFLECVQDMDHENMFWYRQDPGLGLRLIYFSYDVKMKEKGDIPEGYSVSREKKERFSLILESASTNQTSMYLCASSLTRMWGTDTQYFGPGTRLTVL.